This TCR beta chain was sequenced for a study of shared clonotypes between healthy human individuals. Some clones are missing from TCRdb's copy, which holds only in-frame ones; the method was immunoSEQ multiplex PCR. This table has 2,500,000 or so clones, under 95% appearing once. The V and J ends lost 1 base and 5 bases respectively, with 6 bases between them. CDR3 length: 12 residues. CDR1 and CDR2 (germline): SGHTA, FQGNSA. CD45RA-negative memory and CD45RA+ naive subsets were split from the CD4+ cells. The specimen was naive CD4+ T cells from PBMCs. Documented subset: CD45RA+ positively selected. The receptor was derived from a man aged 18 to 29 in good health. Some clones in this sample may be carry-over from other donors' samples. The chain carries TRBV7-2 and TRBJ2-7; no firm D call. The CDR3 bases are TGTGCCAGCAGCTTAGGGGCCCACGAGCAGTACTTC. Its protein is CASSLGAHEQYF.